Below are 21 T cell receptor beta chains sequenced from a single sample in a study of T cell responses to AZD1222 COVID-19 vaccine. Using immunoSEQ multiplex PCR, the repertoire was profiled, and TCRdb retains in-frame clones only, with some absent. The repertoire holds 130,000 or so clones, 93% seen once, with roughly 0.9% in the top ten. The sequencing here drew on peripheral blood, taken on day 0 of AZD1222 vaccination. The receptors come from an adult in good health.

V is TRBV20-1 and J is TRBJ1-5, with D perhaps matching TRBD1 (6 bases). This CDR3 region has 10 residues. Per the germline V gene, CDR1 is DFQATT and CDR2 is SNEGSKA (reference sequence). V lost 6 bases, J lost 16 bases, and 16 bases lay in between. CDR3 protein: CSAGGTGLHF. The CDR3, as DNA: TGCAGTGCAGGGGGTACTGGTTTACATTTT.

The chain recombines TRBV11-3 with TRBJ2-1; D may be TRBD2 (6 bases). The CDR3 loop spans 14 amino acids. The V end was cut by 1 base, the J end by 2 bases, with 6 bases between. Germline lookup yields CDR1 SGHNT and CDR2 YENEEA. CDR3 sequence (DNA): TGTGCCAGCAGCTTAGGGGGGGCCTACAATGAGCAGTTCTTC. This gives the protein CASSLGGAYNEQFF. Complete variable domain (other parts from reference TRBV11-3 and TRBJ2-1): EAGVVQSPRYKIIEKKQPVAFWCNPISGHNTLYWYLQNLGQGPELLIRYENEEAVDDSQLPKDRFSAERLKGVDSTLKIQPAELGDSAVYLCASSLGGAYNEQFFGPGTRLTVL.

The chain couples TRBV5-8 to TRBJ1-1; D call uncertain. Trimming removed 0 bases at V and 9 bases at J, with 0 bases between. The CDR3 is 9 amino acids. From germline, CDR1 is SGHTS and CDR2 YDEGEE. CDR3 nucleotide sequence: TGTGCCAGCAGCTTGGAAGCTTTCTTT. Amino acid sequence: CASSLEAFF.

This clone is a singleton in its sample. The chain couples TRBV19 to TRBJ1-4; 9 positions match TRBD1. Germline CDR1 is LNHDA and CDR2 is SQIVND (reference sequence). V gave up 3 bases and J gave up 5 bases; unmatched junction bases: 4. This CDR3 has 15 residues. CDR3 DNA: TGTGCCAGTAGTATCCGGGACAGGGCGAATGAAAAACTGTTTTTT. Amino acid sequence: CASSIRDRANEKLFF.

The gene calls are TRBV7-9 and TRBJ1-1, with TRBD1 as a possible D gene (5 bases). Germline V gene data show CDR1 as SEHNR and CDR2 as FQNEAQ (reference sequence). V dropped 7 bases and J dropped 5 bases, with 17 bases sitting between them. CDR3 length: 14 residues. The CDR3 DNA is TGTGCCAGCAACCTCCTAACGGGGGGAACTGAAGCTTTCTTT. This encodes CASNLLTGGTEAFF.

The table lists this clone with a few counts. The chain links TRBV19 to TRBJ2-7, with D unclear. The CDR3 has 16 residues. V was cut by 3 bases and J by 5 bases, with 20 bases left in between. Germline loops: CDR1 LNHDA, CDR2 SQIVND (reference sequence). The CDR3 region has the DNA TGTGCCAGTAGTATTAGGTCAAGGACCCTAACCCACGAGCAGTACTTC. Translation: CASSIRSRTLTHEQYF.

V gene TRBV27 combines with J gene TRBJ1-1; the D is unclear. This CDR3 has 10 amino acids. Germline loops: CDR1 MNHEY, CDR2 SMNVEV (reference sequence). Trimming shortened V by 8 bases and J by 6 bases, and 7 bases separated the two germline ends. CDR3 region: CASGRPEAFF. The CDR3 DNA follows: TGTGCCAGCGGCCGGCCTGAAGCTTTCTTT.

V is TRBV10-3 and J is TRBJ2-3; perhaps TRBD2 as D (6 bases). The CDR3 length is 14 residues. Germline V lookup: CDR1 ENHRY, CDR2 SYGVKD. Deletions cut 11 bases from V and 2 bases from J, with 17 bases between. The CDR3 DNA follows: TGTGCCGTCGGAGGGGAGCCTCTCACAGATACGCAGTATTTT. It codes for CAVGGEPLTDTQYF.

V and J are TRBV5-1 and TRBJ2-7; 7 nucleotides align to TRBD1. The CDR3 contains 14 residues. Trimming cost V 7 bases and J 2 bases; bases outside gene matches: 9. Looked up from germline, CDR1 is SGHRS and CDR2 is YFSETQ. The CDR3 sequence: CASGFTGTAYEQYF. Here the CDR3 DNA reads TGCGCCAGCGGTTTCACCGGGACAGCCTACGAGCAGTACTTC.

This chain joins TRBV9 and TRBJ2-7; no reliable D call. The V gene's germline CDR1 is SGDLS and CDR2 YYNGEE. Trimming cost V 0 bases and J 1 base, with 14 bases left between them. The CDR3 consists of 16 residues. The chain's CDR3 is CASSVGGNPVSYEQYF. The CDR3 DNA is TGTGCCAGCAGCGTAGGTGGGAATCCGGTATCCTACGAGCAGTACTTC.

This clone has only a few counts. V is TRBV3-1 (or the pseudogene TRBV3-2) and J is TRBJ1-1; no reliable D call. The V end was cut by 5 bases, the J end by 2 bases, with 9 bases between. This CDR3 comprises 13 residues. In germline, CDR1 is LGHDT, CDR2 YNNKEL (reference sequence). CDR3 in amino acids: CASSGAHNTEAFF. The CDR3 coding sequence is TGTGCCAGCAGCGGAGCCCACAACACTGAAGCTTTCTTT.

The chain is built from TRBV9 and TRBJ2-5; no clear D gene. Germline CDR1 and CDR2: SGDLS and YYNGEE. The CDR3 contains 15 residues. V was trimmed by 0 bases and J by 3 bases, leaving 12 bases between them. The CDR3 sequence is CASSVGGRMKETQYF. CDR3 nucleotides: TGTGCCAGCAGCGTAGGCGGACGGATGAAAGAGACCCAGTACTTC.

The rearrangement uses TRBV5-6 and TRBJ1-1, with D unresolved. CDR1 and CDR2 from the germline V gene are SGHDT and YYEEEE. The CDR3 spans 13 residues. V was shortened by 4 bases and J by 8 bases, with 15 bases between the two germline ends. The CDR3 coding sequence is TGTGCCAGCAGCCTCCTCACCGGCCGCGAAGCTTTCTTT. It codes for CASSLLTGREAFF. Full variable domain (missing parts from reference TRBV5-6 and TRBJ1-1): DAGVTQSPTHLIKTRGQQVTLRCSPKSGHDTVSWYQQALGQGPQFIFQYYEEEERQRGNFPDRFSGHQFPNYSSELNVNALLLGDSALYLCASSLLTGREAFFGQGTRLTVV.

The rearrangement uses TRBV28 and TRBJ1-2; no reliable D call. Trimming shortened V by 2 bases and J by 5 bases, and 6 bases separated the two germline ends. Per the germline V gene, CDR1 is MDHEN and CDR2 is SYDVKM. The CDR3 length is 12 residues. Here the CDR3 DNA reads TGTGCCAGCAGTTTAAACCTATATGGCTACACCTTC. Translation: CASSLNLYGYTF.

The V gene is TRBV4-2, the J gene TRBJ2-7; 7 bases are shared with TRBD2. Germline lookup yields CDR1 LGHNA and CDR2 YNFKEQ. The CDR3 runs to 17 residues. Trimming took 0 bases from V and 0 from J; bases not matched to a gene: 8. CDR3 residues: CASSQDTGRGTSYEQYF. In DNA, the CDR3 is TGTGCCAGCAGCCAAGATACCGGGCGGGGGACCTCCTACGAGCAGTACTTC.

The chain employs TRBV5-4 and TRBJ2-2; D remains ambiguous. Germline V CDR1 and CDR2: SGHNT, YYREEE (reference sequence). The length of the CDR3 is 14 residues. V gave up 2 bases and J gave up 3 bases, with 8 bases separating them. The DNA of the CDR3 is TGTGCCAGCAGCTTAACTCTCTACACCGGGGAGCTGTTTTTT. Protein sequence: CASSLTLYTGELFF.

This chain connects TRBV10-3 to TRBJ1-6, with D tentatively TRBD1 (6 bases). The germline V gene has CDR1 ENHRY and CDR2 SYGVKD. This CDR3 has 15 amino acids. V lost 4 bases, J lost 7 bases, and 14 bases lay in between. CDR3 region: CAISAEGGNNSPLHF. The CDR3 nucleotides read TGTGCCATCAGTGCGGAAGGGGGGAACAATTCACCCCTCCACTTT.

The V and J genes are TRBV7-9 and TRBJ1-3; D is possibly TRBD1 (5 bases). The V end lost 1 base, the J end lost 9 bases, and 16 bases lay between the germline ends. Germline CDR1 is SEHNR and CDR2 is FQNEAQ (reference sequence). This CDR3 is 15 amino acids long. The CDR3 coding sequence is TGTGCCAGCAGCTTAGGGGGTCAGGTGGGGACCACCATATATTTT. Translated: CASSLGGQVGTTIYF. Complete variable domain (other parts from reference TRBV7-9 and TRBJ1-3): DTGVSQNPRHKITKRGQNVTFRCDPISEHNRLYWYRQTLGQGPEFLTYFQNEAQLEKSRLLSDRFSAERPKGSFSTLEIQRTEQGDSAMYLCASSLGGQVGTTIYFGEGSWLTVV.

This clone was counted once. The V gene is TRBV6-2 or TRBV6-3, the J gene TRBJ1-5; perhaps TRBD1 as D (5 bases). V lost 3 bases, J lost 3 bases, and 12 bases lay in between. Germline V lookup: CDR1 MNHEY, CDR2 SVGEGT. The CDR3 covers 15 residues. CDR3 amino acids: CASSYAGRLNQPQHF. The CDR3 nucleotides are TGTGCCAGCAGTTATGCAGGGAGACTCAATCAGCCCCAGCATTTT.

The rearrangement joins TRBV6-6 to TRBJ1-2, with 7 positions matching TRBD1. CDR3 length: 14 amino acids. From germline, CDR1 is MNHNY and CDR2 SVGAGI (reference sequence). V shed 0 bases, J shed 5 bases, and the junction held 3 bases outside the gene matches. The chain's CDR3 is CASSYSGQSYGYTF. The CDR3, as DNA: TGTGCCAGCAGTTACTCGGGACAGAGTTATGGCTACACCTTC.

V is TRBV21-1 and J is TRBJ2-1; the table's D call TRBD1 went unverified against the DNA. TRBV21-1 is deemed a pseudogene. This CDR3 comprises 17 residues. CDR3 DNA: TGTGCCAGCAGCAAAGTTGGTTGGGGCCTATCCTACAATGAGCAGTTCTTC. This encodes CASSKVGWGLSYNEQFF.